Listed here are 21 T cell receptor beta chains from one sample, sequenced in a study of T cells of healthy individuals. Using its own MiXCR run on the 5' RACE reads, TCRdb lists one record per CDR3 protein. The table has around 90,000 distinct CDR3 sequences, more than 4.5% seen once. The receptors shown here come from a female donor in good health.

This clonotype was counted many times. The chain carries TRBV20-1 and TRBJ1-5, with D tentatively TRBD1 (5 bases). Germline-derived CDR1 and CDR2 are DFQATT and SNEGSKA (reference sequence). The CDR3 consists of 15 residues. Between the trimmed V and J ends, which lost 3 bases and 1 base, there was a span of 13 bases. The DNA of the CDR3 is TGCAGTGCTAGCAGGCAGGGAGGGAGCAATCAGCCCCAGCATTTT. Its translation: CSASRQGGSNQPQHF.

In this sample, this clonotype turned up many times. The gene calls are TRBV7-9 and TRBJ2-7, with a tentative D call TRBD2 (5 bases). The germline gives CDR1 SEHNR, CDR2 FQNEAQ (reference sequence). V was shortened by 4 bases and J by 5 bases, with 15 bases between the two germline ends. This CDR3 is built from 14 residues. The CDR3, as DNA: TGTGCCAGCAGCTACGCAGGTTCGGGGAACGAGCAGTACTTC. Its translation is CASSYAGSGNEQYF.

Ten or more counts support this clonotype. The chain combines TRBV6-1 with TRBJ1-1; 10 bases fit TRBD1. V lost 8 bases to trimming and J lost 4 bases; unmatched junction nucleotides: 10. The CDR3 has 15 residues. Per germline, CDR1 MNHNS and CDR2 SASEGT. The CDR3 sequence is CASFPGGQGTTEAFF. As DNA, the CDR3 is TGTGCCAGCTTCCCCGGGGGACAGGGGACCACTGAAGCTTTCTTT.

This clonotype came up many times. The chain combines TRBV12-5 with TRBJ2-1; TRBD2 is a possible D gene (5 bases). The V end lost 0 bases, the J end lost 9 bases, and 12 bases lay between the germline ends. Germline CDR1 reads LGHNT; CDR2 reads FRNRAP. The CDR3 consists of 14 residues. CDR3 amino acids: CASGLVIRGSEQFF. In DNA form, the CDR3 reads TGTGCTAGTGGTTTGGTAATTAGAGGGAGTGAGCAGTTCTTC.

The chain carries TRBV5-4 and TRBJ2-1, with a weak D call TRBD2 (5 bases). Germline CDR1 and CDR2: SGHNT and YYREEE (reference sequence). CDR3 length: 15 amino acids. Deletions cut 3 bases from V and 3 bases from J, with 13 bases between. The CDR3 here is CASSSPERNYNEQFF. Here the CDR3 DNA reads TGTGCCAGCAGCTCTCCGGAGCGGAACTACAATGAGCAGTTCTTC.

This clonotype was counted at least ten times. The CDR3 region is CASSPGPPGRTEAFF. The CDR3, as DNA: TGTGCCAGCTCACCAGGCCCTCCCGGGAGAACTGAAGCTTTCTTT. The chain employs TRBV18 and TRBJ1-1; no clear D gene. The CDR3 consists of 15 residues. Germline V gene sequence: CDR1 KGHSH, CDR2 LQKENI. With 2 bases removed from V and 5 bases from J, the gap between germline ends came to 15 bases.

This clonotype has a count of ten or more. For the CDR3, the DNA is TGCAGCGTTGTGCACAGCATGAACACTGAAGCTTTCTTT. Encoded protein: CSVVHSMNTEAFF. The chain links TRBV29-1 to TRBJ1-1, with unresolved D. V was shortened by 4 bases and J by 0 bases, with 9 bases between the two germline ends. Germline V lookup: CDR1 SQVTM, CDR2 ANQGSEA. This CDR3 is built from 13 residues.

This clonotype turned up a few times. This rearrangement joins TRBV7-8 to TRBJ1-1; no definite D call. This CDR3 has 15 amino acids. Germline values: CDR1 SGHVS, CDR2 FQNEAQ. Trimming removed 5 bases at V and 0 bases at J, with 13 bases between. CDR3 in DNA: TGTGCCAGCAGCGTCTTGGCCGTTTTGAACACTGAAGCTTTCTTT. Translated, it gives CASSVLAVLNTEAFF.

This clonotype was observed at least ten times. The chain uses TRBV12-3 or TRBV12-4 and TRBJ2-1; D uncertain. V lost 4 bases and J lost 0, with 13 bases in between. The CDR3 is 16 amino acids. The CDR3 here is CASSSRTVSSYNEQFF. The DNA of the CDR3 is TGTGCCAGCAGTTCCCGGACGGTTAGCTCCTACAATGAGCAGTTCTTC.

This clonotype came up many times. The J gene is TRBJ2-3, the V gene TRBV12-3 or TRBV12-4; D assignment may be TRBD1 or TRBD2 (8 bases each). The V end lost 5 bases, the J end lost 5 bases, and 26 bases lay between the germline ends. CDR3 length equals 18 residues. CDR3 sequence reads: CASSTGGARGRREDTQYF. CDR3 in DNA: TGTGCCAGCAGTACCGGGGGGGCCAGGGGGCGCAGGGAAGATACGCAGTATTTT.

This clonotype was counted ten times or more. The chain links TRBV7-2 to TRBJ2-7, with no clear D. The CDR3 runs 13 residues. Germline CDR1 and CDR2: SGHTA and FQGNSA. The V end was cut by 1 base, the J end by 3 bases, with 7 bases between. CDR3 residues: CASSLGAVYEQYF. The CDR3 DNA sequence: TGTGCCAGCAGCTTAGGGGCCGTCTACGAGCAGTACTTC.

This clonotype was seen ten or more times. This chain uses TRBV28 with TRBJ2-1; D uncertain. The CDR3 is 12 amino acids. V dropped 3 bases and J dropped 12 bases, with 12 bases sitting between them. Germline CDR1 and CDR2: MDHEN and SYDVKM. CDR3 DNA sequence: TGTGCCAGCAGTTTGAATGGTAGAGGGCAGTTCTTC. As protein: CASSLNGRGQFF. The full variable domain, completed using reference TRBV28 and TRBJ2-1, is DVKVTQSSRYLVKRTGEKVFLECVQDMDHENMFWYRQDPGLGLRLIYFSYDVKMKEKGDIPEGYSVSREKKERFSLILESASTNQTSMYLCASSLNGRGQFFGPGTRLTVL.

This clonotype was recorded at least ten times. J is TRBJ2-1 and V is TRBV4-3; D perhaps matches TRBD1 (6 bases). The CDR3 covers 13 residues. The germline V and J ends were trimmed by 0 bases and 8 bases, with 8 bases remaining between them. Per germline, CDR1 LGHNA and CDR2 YSLEER. As DNA, the CDR3 is TGCGCCAGCAGCCAAGATGCAGGGGATGAGCAGTTCTTC. This translates into CASSQDAGDEQFF.

This clonotype was detected only a few times. V usage is TRBV14 and J usage is TRBJ2-1; D is unresolved. V was clipped by 1 base and J by 9 bases, with 7 bases between them. CDR1 is SGHDN, CDR2 FVKESK, per germline. The CDR3 totals 12 residues. The CDR3 is CASSQGPAEQFF. The CDR3 coding sequence is TGTGCCAGCAGCCAAGGGCCCGCTGAGCAGTTCTTC.

This clonotype was seen ten or more times. The chain joins TRBV9 to TRBJ2-5, with D maybe TRBD2 (5 bases). V was cut by 6 bases and J by 3 bases, with 15 bases left in between. The CDR3 length is 14 residues. The germline CDR1 and CDR2 sequences are SGDLS and YYNGEE. This CDR3 is CASNPGRIEETQYF. In DNA, the CDR3 is TGTGCCAGCAACCCGGGGAGAATCGAAGAGACCCAGTACTTC. Combining the CDR3 with reference TRBV9 and TRBJ2-5 gives the whole variable domain DSGVTQTPKHLITATGQRVTLRCSPRSGDLSVYWYQQSLDQGLQFLIQYYNGEERAKGNILERFSAQQFPDLHSELNLSSLELGDSALYFCASNPGRIEETQYFGPGTRLLVL.

This chain links TRBV7-9 with TRBJ1-4; D is perhaps TRBD1 (5 bases). Germline CDR1 SEHNR, CDR2 FQNEAQ (reference sequence). The CDR3 is made up of 15 amino acids. Trimming left V 3 bases short and J 5 bases short, with 13 bases between. CDR3 sequence (DNA): TGTGCCAGCAGCTTCCCGGGACGGGGAAATGAAAAACTGTTTTTT. Its protein is CASSFPGRGNEKLFF.

This clonotype was seen many times. The gene calls are TRBV15 and TRBJ2-1; tentative D call: TRBD2 (6 bases). The CDR3 spans 15 residues. Trimming took off 1 base at V and 3 bases at J, with 10 bases between the two ends. Germline CDR1 is LNHNV and CDR2 is YYDKDF (reference sequence). This CDR3 reads CATSRARRDYNEQFF. The CDR3 DNA is TGTGCCACCAGCAGAGCCAGGCGGGACTACAATGAGCAGTTCTTC.

Many counts were recorded for this clonotype. V usage is TRBV6-5 and J usage is TRBJ2-7; a possible D gene is TRBD1 (6 bases). V was cut by 6 bases and J by 1 base, with 19 bases left in between. The CDR3 sequence is 16 residues long. CDR1 MNHEY and CDR2 SVGAGI come from the germline V gene. The CDR3 region is CASSRGLGTKSYEQYF. As DNA, the CDR3 is TGTGCCAGCAGCCGTGGTTTGGGGACAAAATCCTACGAGCAGTACTTC.

There are many counts of this clonotype. J is TRBJ2-1 and V is TRBV27; TRBD2 aligns across 8 bases. After removal of 6 bases from V and 8 bases from J, the junction contained 6 bases not matched to a gene. Germline loops: CDR1 MNHEY, CDR2 SMNVEV (reference sequence). This CDR3 is 13 amino acids long. Here the CDR3 reads CASSPGLAYEQFF. The CDR3 DNA reads TGTGCCAGCAGCCCCGGACTAGCATATGAGCAGTTCTTC.

The genes are TRBV19 and TRBJ2-3; D is possibly TRBD2 (5 bases). V was pared by 4 bases and J by 0 bases, with 14 bases between. CDR1 is LNHDA and CDR2 is SQIVND in the germline V gene (reference sequence). This CDR3 contains 16 residues. DNA for the CDR3: TGTGCCAGTAGTAAAAGAGGCGGGTGGAGCACAGATACGCAGTATTTT. Translation: CASSKRGGWSTDTQYF.

At least ten counts were recorded for this clonotype. CDR3 region: CASSPTGLAGGAEQFF. CDR3 DNA: TGTGCCAGCAGCCCCACTGGACTAGCGGGAGGGGCGGAGCAGTTCTTC. The chain carries TRBV3-1 and TRBJ2-1; TRBD2 agrees at 15 bases. The CDR3 extends over 16 amino acids. The V segment lost 4 bases and the J segment 10 bases; nucleotides outside the gene matches: 8. Germline V gene sequence: CDR1 LGHDT, CDR2 YNNKEL (reference sequence).